This T cell receptor beta chain was recovered during a study of T cell responses to AZD1222 COVID-19 vaccine. Study conclusions and caveats: Spike was spanned by vaccine-associated CD4 TCRs, with dominance at 160-218 and 743-854. The number of AZD1222 recipients seropositive at baseline was only five or six.

Only in-frame clones appear in the TCRdb table, and some are missing; sequencing was by immunoSEQ multiplex PCR. Among around 130,000 clones listed, roughly 93% were seen once. The V and J ends lost 0 bases and 1 base respectively, with 4 bases between them. CDR1 and CDR2 from the germline V gene are SGHAT and FQNNGV. The CDR3 loop spans 13 amino acids. Regarding this clone: Its antigen is still unknown.

The source is an adult in good health. The source was peripheral blood, collected on day 0 of AZD1222 vaccination. The chain uses TRBV11-2 and TRBJ2-7; no clear D gene. CDR3 amino acids: CASSLEQSYEQYF. DNA of the CDR3: TGTGCCAGCAGCTTAGAACAGTCCTACGAGCAGTACTTC.